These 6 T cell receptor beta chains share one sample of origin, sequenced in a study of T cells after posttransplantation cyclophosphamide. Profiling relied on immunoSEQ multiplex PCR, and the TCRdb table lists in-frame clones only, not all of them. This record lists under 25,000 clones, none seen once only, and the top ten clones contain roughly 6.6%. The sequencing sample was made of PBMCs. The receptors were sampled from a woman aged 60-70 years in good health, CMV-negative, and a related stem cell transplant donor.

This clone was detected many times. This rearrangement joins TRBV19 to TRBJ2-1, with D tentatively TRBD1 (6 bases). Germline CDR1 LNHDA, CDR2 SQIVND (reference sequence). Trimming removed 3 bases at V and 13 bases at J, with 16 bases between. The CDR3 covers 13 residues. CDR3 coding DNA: TGTGCCAGTAGTATTGGGACGAACAGGGACCAGTTCTTC. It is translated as CASSIGTNRDQFF.

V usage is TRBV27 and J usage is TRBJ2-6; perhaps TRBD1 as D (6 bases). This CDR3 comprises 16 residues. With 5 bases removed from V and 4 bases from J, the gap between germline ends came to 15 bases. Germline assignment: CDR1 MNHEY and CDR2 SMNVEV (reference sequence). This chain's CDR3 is CASSVNRVHGANVLTF. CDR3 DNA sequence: TGTGCCAGCAGTGTTAACAGGGTTCACGGGGCCAACGTCCTGACTTTC.

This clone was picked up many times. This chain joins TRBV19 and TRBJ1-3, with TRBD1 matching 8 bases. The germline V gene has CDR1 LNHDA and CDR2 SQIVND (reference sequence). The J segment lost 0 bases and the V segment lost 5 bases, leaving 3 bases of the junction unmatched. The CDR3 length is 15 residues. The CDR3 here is CASSVTGGSGNTIYF. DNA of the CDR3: TGTGCCAGTAGTGTCACAGGGGGCTCTGGAAACACCATATATTTT.

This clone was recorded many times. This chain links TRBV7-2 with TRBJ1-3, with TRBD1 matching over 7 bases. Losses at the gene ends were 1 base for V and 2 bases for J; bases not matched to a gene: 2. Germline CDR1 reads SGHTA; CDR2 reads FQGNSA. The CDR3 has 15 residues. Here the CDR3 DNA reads TGTGCCAGCAGCTTAGGCCAGGGGGCTGGAAACACCATATATTTT. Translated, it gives CASSLGQGAGNTIYF.

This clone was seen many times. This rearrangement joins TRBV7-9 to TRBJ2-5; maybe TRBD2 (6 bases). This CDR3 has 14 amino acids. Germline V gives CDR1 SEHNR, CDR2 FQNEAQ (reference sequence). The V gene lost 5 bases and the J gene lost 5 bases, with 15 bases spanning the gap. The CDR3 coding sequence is TGTGCCAGCAGCCCTGTGTCAGGGAGGGAGACCCAGTACTTC. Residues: CASSPVSGRETQYF.

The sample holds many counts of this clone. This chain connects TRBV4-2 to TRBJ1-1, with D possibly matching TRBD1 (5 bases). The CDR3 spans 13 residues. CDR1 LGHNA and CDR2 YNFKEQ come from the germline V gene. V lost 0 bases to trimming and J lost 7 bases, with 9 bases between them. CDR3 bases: TGTGCCAGCAGCCAAGATTCCCAGGGTGAAGCTTTCTTT. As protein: CASSQDSQGEAFF.